This TCR beta chain was identified in a study of regulatory T cells in long-lasting Graves disease. The table lists this clonotype with many counts. The time point was: newly diagnosed GD, antithyroid drugs for less than 3 months. The TCR library was made from RNA that had been extracted from PBMCs in TRIzol. Between the trimmed V and J ends, which lost 5 bases and 0 bases, there was a span of 2 bases. There are 13 residues in the CDR3. Germline assignment: CDR1 SGHAT and CDR2 FQNNGV. Construction of TCR beta libraries relied on iRepertoire HTBI primers and on Arm-PCR targeting CDR3 regions. A single record per CDR3 protein comes from TCRdb applying MiXCR to the multiplex PCR reads. Among about 470,000 distinct CDR3 sequences listed, about 15% were seen once. These data were also filed under a second study, of T cells in Graves' hyperthyroidism and ophthalmopathy.

The specimen was peripheral blood mononuclear cells (PBMCs), collected at new diagnosis, from a patient treated with antithyroid drugs. This chain joins TRBV11-2 and TRBJ2-6; D not resolved. This receptor was obtained from a woman aged 25 to 39 with Graves disease. CDR3 sequence: CASSNSGANVLTF. The CDR3 nucleotides are TGTGCCAGCAGCAACTCTGGGGCCAACGTCCTGACTTTC.